The TCR beta chain under discussion was sequenced for a study of CD8 T cells in Susac syndrome. Findings and caveats of the study: As the study acknowledged, the number of individuals who were part of its TCR sequencing and HLA analysis was relatively small.

Comment on this clonotype: The antigen is unknown.

Random hexamers primed reverse transcription of about 0.45 to 1 ug RNA. The TCR beta CDR3 was amplified by immunoSEQ multiplex PCR across 54 Vbeta, 13 Jbeta. TCRdb called the immunoSEQ multiplex PCR reads again in MiXCR, with one record for every CDR3 protein. The sample has about 150,000 distinct CDR3 sequences, roughly 95% seen once. The CDR3 covers 16 residues. V lost 3 bases and J lost 9; bases outside the gene matches: 10. The germline V gene encodes CDR1 LNHNV and CDR2 YYDKDF (reference sequence). This rearrangement joins TRBV15 to TRBJ1-6, with 8 nucleotides matching TRBD1. Sequenced material: CD4+ T cells from PBMCs. The receptor was derived from a human donor with Susac syndrome. The CDR3 nucleotides read TGTGCCACCAGCAGGGGTAGACAGGGGTTTCTTTCACCCCTCCACTTT. Translation: CATSRGRQGFLSPLHF.